These 28 T cell receptor beta chains originate from one sample sequenced in a study of beta chain features in type 1 diabetes. Reverse transcription of all isolated RNA meant that expressed TCRB transcripts were sequenced. Only in-frame clones appear in the TCRdb table, and some are missing; sequencing was by immunoSEQ multiplex PCR. Here the sample spans roughly 240,000 clones, approximately 14% being singletons. Sequenced material: naive CD4+ T cells from blood. The receptor source for this set is a woman in her thirties or forties in good health.

This clone appeared a few times. V usage is TRBV23-1 and J usage is TRBJ1-1; D uncertain. TRBV23-1 counts as an open reading frame of uncertain function. CDR3 size: 17 residues. V was shortened by 3 bases and J by 3 bases, with 20 bases between the two germline ends. CDR3 sequence reads: CASSHPVYSELHTEAFF. Written as DNA, the CDR3 is TGCGCCAGCAGTCACCCAGTCTATTCGGAGCTGCACACTGAAGCTTTCTTT.

The V and J genes are TRBV5-4 and TRBJ2-7; no reliable D call. The length of the CDR3 is 11 residues. CDR1 is SGHNT, CDR2 YYREEE, per germline (reference sequence). V was clipped by 10 bases and J by 0 bases, with 8 bases between them. The CDR3 loop reads CAGGDSYEQYF. CDR3 nucleotide sequence: TGTGCCGGCGGTGACTCCTACGAGCAGTACTTC. Combining the CDR3 with reference TRBV5-4 and TRBJ2-7 gives the whole variable domain ETGVTQSPTHLIKTRGQQVTLRCSSQSGHNTVSWYQQALGQGPQFIFQYYREEENGRGNFPPRFSGLQFPNYSSELNVNALELDDSALYLCAGGDSYEQYFGPGTRLTVT.

This clone turned up a few times. The V call is TRBV9, the J call TRBJ2-1; 8 nucleotides agree with TRBD2. Germline CDR1 SGDLS, CDR2 YYNGEE. V trimming: 0 bases; J trimming: 5 bases; junction bases outside the gene matches: 4. This CDR3 spans 15 amino acids. As DNA, the CDR3 is TGTGCCAGCAGCGTAGCACTAGCGGACCACAATGAGCAGTTCTTC. Its protein is CASSVALADHNEQFF.

This clone was counted between two and nine times. J is TRBJ1-2 and V is TRBV2; 8 bases line up with TRBD1. The germline V gene encodes CDR1 SNHLY and CDR2 FYNNEI. V shed 6 bases and J 7 bases; nucleotides not matched to a gene: 10. The CDR3 has 14 amino acids. The CDR3 DNA follows: TGTGCCAGCAGCTCACAGGGGGATCTCTTTGGCTACACCTTC. It translates to CASSSQGDLFGYTF. The whole variable domain, remainder taken from reference TRBV2 and TRBJ1-2, is EPEVTQTPSHQVTQMGQEVILRCVPISNHLYFYWYRQILGQKVEFLVSFYNNEISEKSEIFDDQFSVERPDGSNFTLKIRSTKLEDSAMYFCASSSQGDLFGYTFGSGTRLTVV.

The chain recombines TRBV7-8 with TRBJ1-2, with D perhaps TRBD1 (5 bases). Between the trimmed V and J ends, which lost 5 bases and 8 bases, there was a span of 12 bases. CDR3 size: 12 residues. CDR1 and CDR2 (germline): SGHVS, FQNEAQ. CDR3 amino acids: CASSPDSIGYTF. The CDR3 coding sequence is TGTGCCAGCAGCCCAGACAGTATCGGCTACACCTTC.

This clone was seen a few times. J is TRBJ2-7 and V is TRBV27; D remains unclear. V was trimmed by 3 bases and J by 0 bases, leaving 6 bases between them. Looked up from germline, CDR1 is MNHEY and CDR2 is SMNVEV (reference sequence). The CDR3 spans 13 residues. The CDR3 region is CASSLYTSYEQYF. The CDR3 nucleotides read TGTGCCAGCAGTTTGTACACCTCCTACGAGCAGTACTTC.

J is TRBJ2-3 and V is TRBV2; 8 bases are shared with TRBD2. The germline gives CDR1 SNHLY, CDR2 FYNNEI. The ends lost 6 bases at V and 5 bases at J; junction bases unmatched: 7. There are 14 residues in the CDR3. The CDR3, as DNA: TGTGCCAGCAGCCTGCAGCGGGGGAGAGATACGCAGTATTTT. This sequence encodes CASSLQRGRDTQYF.

The CDR3 DNA is TGCGCCAGCAGCCAAGGGTACGGAGGCACAGATACGCAGTATTTT. It encodes CASSQGYGGTDTQYF. The chain has TRBV4-1 and TRBJ2-3; no firm D call. The CDR3 length is 15 residues. CDR1 and CDR2 (germline): MGHRA, YSYEKL. The ends were cut back, 1 base at V and 1 base at J, with 9 bases in the middle.

The chain couples TRBV4-3 to TRBJ1-2, with 8 bases fitting TRBD1. Germline CDR1 is LGHNA and CDR2 is YSLEER. V shed 0 bases, J shed 4 bases, and the junction held 10 bases outside the gene matches. The CDR3 length is 17 residues. CDR3 bases: TGCGCCAGCAGCCAAGAAATAGGGAGGACAGGGTCCTATGGCTACACCTTC. It encodes CASSQEIGRTGSYGYTF.

CDR3 nucleotide sequence: TGTGCCAGCAGCTTAGGACTAGCGGGGGACTACGAGCAGTACTTC. Its protein product is CASSLGLAGDYEQYF. The chain employs TRBV13 and TRBJ2-7, with TRBD2 identical over 11 bases. The CDR3 totals 15 residues. CDR1 is PRHDT and CDR2 is FYEKMQ in the germline V gene (reference sequence). The V segment lost 0 bases and the J segment 3 bases; nucleotides outside the gene matches: 1.

This clone was seen only a few times. The V gene is TRBV11-2, the J gene TRBJ2-1; 8 positions match TRBD2. CDR1 and CDR2 from the germline V gene are SGHAT and FQNNGV. This CDR3 has 14 amino acids. V lost 1 base and J lost 10; bases outside the gene matches: 6. The CDR3 DNA reads TGTGCCAGCAGCTTAGCGGGGGGGCCAGAAGAGCAGTTCTTC. Residues: CASSLAGGPEEQFF.

This clone came up many times. This sequence joins TRBV14 and TRBJ1-6; the match to TRBD1 covers 7 bases. This CDR3 is built from 14 residues. The ends lost 4 bases at V and 10 bases at J; junction bases unmatched: 7. Germline values: CDR1 SGHDN, CDR2 FVKESK. CDR3 bases: TGTGCCAGCAGCCGCGAGACAGGGTGGTCACCCCTCCACTTT. It yields the protein CASSRETGWSPLHF.

The genes are TRBV11-2 and TRBJ1-2; D might be TRBD1 (5 bases). Germline CDR1 and CDR2: SGHAT and FQNNGV. Trimming cost V 4 bases and J 2 bases, with 14 bases left between them. This CDR3 contains 15 residues. CDR3 DNA: TGTGCCAGCAGCTCAGTCGCAGGGCAAAACTATGGCTACACCTTC. Residues: CASSSVAGQNYGYTF.

In this sample, this clone turned up a few times. The chain links TRBV5-4 to TRBJ2-1, with D perhaps TRBD2 (6 bases). Trimming cost V 4 bases and J 1 base, with 18 bases left between them. The CDR3 contains 17 residues. In germline, CDR1 is SGHNT, CDR2 YYREEE (reference sequence). The CDR3 DNA reads as TGTGCCAGCAGCCCGGTGGTCGGGGGAAGATCCTACAATGAGCAGTTCTTC. Amino acid sequence: CASSPVVGGRSYNEQFF.

This chain connects TRBV19 to TRBJ1-6, with 9 bases that match TRBD1. V was clipped by 11 bases and J by 0 bases; unmatched bases: 5. The CDR3 loop spans 15 amino acids. CDR1 is LNHDA and CDR2 is SQIVND in the germline V gene (reference sequence). The CDR3 nucleotides read TGTGCCTCAGGACAGGGGAGCTCCTATAATTCACCCCTCCACTTT. Translating it yields CASGQGSSYNSPLHF.

This clone occurred a few times. This chain links TRBV7-8 with TRBJ2-1; 7 bases map to TRBD2. Germline V CDR1 and CDR2: SGHVS, FQNEAQ. The CDR3 runs 16 residues. Trimming at V came to 7 bases and at J to 4 bases, leaving 13 bases not matched to a gene. The CDR3 DNA is TGTGCCAGCACCCTCTCGCGGCGGGGGATATACAATGAGCAGTTCTTC. Encoded protein: CASTLSRRGIYNEQFF.

The sample holds a few counts of this clone. The CDR3 here is CASSISEPNVLTF. CDR3 DNA sequence: TGTGCCAGCAGTATTTCGGAGCCCAACGTCCTGACTTTC. The V gene is TRBV6-5, the J gene TRBJ2-6; no clear D. The CDR3 totals 13 residues. Germline values: CDR1 MNHEY, CDR2 SVGAGI. Deletions cut 5 bases from V and 8 bases from J, with 10 bases between.

The CDR3 region is CASSSELAISVGVNEQFF. For the CDR3, the DNA is TGTGCCAGCAGCTCTGAACTAGCCATATCAGTAGGGGTCAATGAGCAGTTCTTC. The V gene is TRBV9, the J gene TRBJ2-1; TRBD2 might be the D (6 bases). This CDR3 comprises 18 residues. The ends were cut back, 4 bases at V and 6 bases at J, with 26 bases in the middle. Germline V lookup: CDR1 SGDLS, CDR2 YYNGEE.

The chain uses TRBV10-1 and TRBJ2-4; 9 bases agree with TRBD1. V shed 5 bases and J 9 bases; nucleotides not matched to a gene: 5. Germline V lookup: CDR1 WNHNN, CDR2 SYGVQD (reference sequence). CDR3 length: 13 amino acids. The CDR3 here is CASSRDRAAIQYF. The CDR3 DNA is TGCGCCAGCAGTCGGGACAGGGCGGCCATTCAGTACTTC.

This clone occurred a few times. The chain joins TRBV6-5 to TRBJ2-7; weak D call: TRBD1 (5 bases). The CDR3 covers 16 residues. Germline CDR1 reads MNHEY; CDR2 reads SVGAGI. The V end was cut by 0 bases, the J end by 4 bases, with 16 bases between. CDR3 sequence reads: CASSYSISGFAYEQYF. CDR3 bases: TGTGCCAGCAGTTACTCGATTTCAGGGTTTGCTTACGAGCAGTACTTC.

This clone occurred a few times. The chain combines TRBV2 with TRBJ1-5; the D is unclear. The CDR3 contains 13 residues. The V end was cut by 6 bases, the J end by 2 bases, with 8 bases between. CDR1 SNHLY and CDR2 FYNNEI come from the germline V gene. The CDR3 is CASSIEGNQPQHF. The CDR3 DNA reads TGTGCCAGCAGCATAGAAGGCAATCAGCCCCAGCATTTT.

The chain joins TRBV18 to TRBJ2-5; 8 bases fit TRBD2. Germline-derived CDR1 and CDR2 are KGHSH and LQKENI. V trimming: 0 bases; J trimming: 5 bases; junction bases outside the gene matches: 8. The CDR3 is 16 amino acids. Here the CDR3 reads CASSPPSSGGKETQYF. CDR3 nucleotide sequence: TGTGCCAGCTCACCACCCTCCAGCGGGGGCAAGGAGACCCAGTACTTC.

The chain is built from TRBV7-2 and TRBJ2-7; D is ambiguous. The length of the CDR3 is 12 residues. The germline gives CDR1 SGHTA, CDR2 FQGNSA. Trimming stripped 5 bases from V and 0 bases from J, with 5 bases between. CDR3 nucleotide sequence: TGTGCCAGCAGCCCCTACTCCTACGAGCAGTACTTC. This translates into CASSPYSYEQYF.

The chain carries TRBV5-1 and TRBJ1-1; no clear D gene. V gave up 1 base and J gave up 7 bases, with 11 bases separating them. Germline assignment: CDR1 SGHRS and CDR2 YFSETQ. There are 13 residues in the CDR3. The CDR3 DNA follows: TGCGCCAGCAGCTTGACGTCTCACAATGAAGCTTTCTTT. Amino acids: CASSLTSHNEAFF.

The chain joins TRBV2 to TRBJ2-3; D may be TRBD2 (6 bases). Germline V lookup: CDR1 SNHLY, CDR2 FYNNEI. The V gene lost 2 bases and the J gene lost 8 bases, with 11 bases spanning the gap. The CDR3 length is 13 residues. Here the CDR3 DNA reads TGTGCCAGCAGTGAACGGGAGTATGGTACGCAGTATTTT. Amino acids: CASSEREYGTQYF.

V and J are TRBV7-2 and TRBJ1-1; 7 nucleotides line up with TRBD1. V was pared by 2 bases and J by 5 bases, with 8 bases of the junction left unmatched. This CDR3 comprises 15 residues. CDR1 and CDR2 from the germline V gene are SGHTA and FQGNSA. The CDR3 region is CASSLQRGRGTEAFF. CDR3 nucleotides: TGTGCCAGCAGCTTACAAAGGGGGCGCGGGACTGAAGCTTTCTTT. The whole variable domain, filled in from reference TRBV7-2 and TRBJ1-1, reads GAGVSQSPSNKVTEKGKDVELRCDPISGHTALYWYRQSLGQGLEFLIYFQGNSAPDKSGLPSDRFSAERTGGSVSTLTIQRTQQEDSAVYLCASSLQRGRGTEAFFGQGTRLTVV.

The sample holds a few counts of this clone. The genes are TRBV7-2 and TRBJ2-7, with unresolved D. V lost 4 bases, J lost 6 bases, and 19 bases lay in between. This CDR3 has 15 residues. Germline loops: CDR1 SGHTA, CDR2 FQGNSA. CDR3 nucleotide sequence: TGTGCCAGCAGCTCTTCAGGCAAAAGGATCTCCGAGCAGTACTTC. Translated, it gives CASSSSGKRISEQYF.

This clone was counted only a few times. The gene calls are TRBV6-5 and TRBJ1-1; no reliable D call. The ends were cut back, 4 bases at V and 1 base at J, with 13 bases in the middle. The germline gives CDR1 MNHEY, CDR2 SVGAGI. CDR3 size: 15 residues. The CDR3 sequence is CASSWAGGQNTEAFF. The DNA of the CDR3 is TGTGCCAGCAGTTGGGCGGGAGGGCAGAACACTGAAGCTTTCTTT.